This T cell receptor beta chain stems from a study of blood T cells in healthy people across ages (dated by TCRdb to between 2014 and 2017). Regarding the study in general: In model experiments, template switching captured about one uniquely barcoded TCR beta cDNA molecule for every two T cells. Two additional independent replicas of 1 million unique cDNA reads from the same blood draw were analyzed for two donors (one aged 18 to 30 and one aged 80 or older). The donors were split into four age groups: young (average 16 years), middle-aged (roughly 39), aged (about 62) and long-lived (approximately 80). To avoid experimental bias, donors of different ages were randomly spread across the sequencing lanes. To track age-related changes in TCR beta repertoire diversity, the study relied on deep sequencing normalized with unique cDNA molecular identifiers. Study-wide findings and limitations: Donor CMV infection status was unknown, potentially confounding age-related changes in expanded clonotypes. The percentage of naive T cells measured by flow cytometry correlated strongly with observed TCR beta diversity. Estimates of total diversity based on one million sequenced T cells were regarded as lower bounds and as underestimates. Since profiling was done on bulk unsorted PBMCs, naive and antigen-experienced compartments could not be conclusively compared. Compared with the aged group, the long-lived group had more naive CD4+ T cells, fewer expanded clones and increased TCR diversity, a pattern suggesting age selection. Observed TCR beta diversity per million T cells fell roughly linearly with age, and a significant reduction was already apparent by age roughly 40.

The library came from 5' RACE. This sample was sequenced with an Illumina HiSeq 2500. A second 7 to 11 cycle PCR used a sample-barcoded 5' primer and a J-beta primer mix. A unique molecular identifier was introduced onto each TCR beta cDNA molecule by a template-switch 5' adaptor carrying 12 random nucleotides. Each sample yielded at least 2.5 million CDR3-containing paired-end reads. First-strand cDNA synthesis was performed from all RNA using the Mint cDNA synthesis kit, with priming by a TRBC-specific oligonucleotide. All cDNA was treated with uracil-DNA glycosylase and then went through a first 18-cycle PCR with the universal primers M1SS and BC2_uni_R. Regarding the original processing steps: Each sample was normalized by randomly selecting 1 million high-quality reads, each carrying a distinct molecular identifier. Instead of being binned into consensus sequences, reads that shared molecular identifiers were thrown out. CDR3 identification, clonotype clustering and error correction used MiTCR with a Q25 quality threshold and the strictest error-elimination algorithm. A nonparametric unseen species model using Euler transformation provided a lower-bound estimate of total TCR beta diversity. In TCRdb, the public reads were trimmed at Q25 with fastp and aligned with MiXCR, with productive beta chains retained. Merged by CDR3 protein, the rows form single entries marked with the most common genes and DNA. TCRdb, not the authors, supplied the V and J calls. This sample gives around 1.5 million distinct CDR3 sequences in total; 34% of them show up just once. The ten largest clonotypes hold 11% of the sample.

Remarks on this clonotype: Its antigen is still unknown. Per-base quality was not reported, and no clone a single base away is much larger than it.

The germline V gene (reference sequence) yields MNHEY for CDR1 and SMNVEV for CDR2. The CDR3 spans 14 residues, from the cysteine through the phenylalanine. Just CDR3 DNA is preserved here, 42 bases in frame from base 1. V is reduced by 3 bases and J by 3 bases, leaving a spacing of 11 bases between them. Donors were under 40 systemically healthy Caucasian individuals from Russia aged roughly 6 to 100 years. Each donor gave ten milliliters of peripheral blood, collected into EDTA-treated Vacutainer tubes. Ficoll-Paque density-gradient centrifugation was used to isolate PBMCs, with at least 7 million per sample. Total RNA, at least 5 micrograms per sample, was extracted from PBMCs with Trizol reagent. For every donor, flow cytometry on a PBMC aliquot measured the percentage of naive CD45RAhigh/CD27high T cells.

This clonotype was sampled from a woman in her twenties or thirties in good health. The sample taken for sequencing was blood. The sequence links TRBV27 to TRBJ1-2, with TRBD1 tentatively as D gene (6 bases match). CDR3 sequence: CASSLARGDYGYTF. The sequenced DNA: TGTGCCAGCAGTTTGGCCAGGGGAGACTATGGCTACACCTTC.